The 17 T cell receptor beta chains reported below all come from one sample, sequenced in a study of graft-versus-host responses after intestinal transplantation. Sequenced by immunoSEQ multiplex PCR; TCRdb stores in-frame clones only, minus some. The repertoire holds 40,000 or so clones, with 90% to 95% as singletons. The sample consisted of PBMCs, taken approximately 100 weeks after intestinal transplantation. Receptors were obtained from a human patient who received an intestinal transplant, so some T cells may come from the graft donor.

The V gene is TRBV5-1, the J gene TRBJ1-1; 9 bases align to TRBD1. Germline assignment: CDR1 SGHRS and CDR2 YFSETQ. J lost 1 base, V lost 6 bases, and 7 bases had no gene match. This CDR3 has 15 residues. In nucleotides, the CDR3 is TGCGCCAGCAAAGGGACAGGGCAGGGGAACACTGAAGCTTTCTTT. This gives the protein CASKGTGQGNTEAFF.

This clone was seen a single time. The gene calls are TRBV4-1 and TRBJ2-5; the match to TRBD1 covers 7 bases. The CDR3 runs 14 residues. Trimming removed 3 bases from V and 2 bases from J; junction bases left unmatched: 3. CDR1 and CDR2 from the germline V gene are MGHRA and YSYEKL. CDR3 loop: CASSHPRGQETQYF. Written as DNA, the CDR3 is TGCGCCAGCAGCCATCCCAGGGGGCAAGAGACCCAGTACTTC.

This clone was seen a single time. This sequence joins TRBV27 and TRBJ2-7, with D perhaps TRBD2 (7 bases). V shed 8 bases and J shed 4 bases, with 15 bases lying between them. Per the germline V gene, CDR1 is MNHEY and CDR2 is SMNVEV (reference sequence). The CDR3 covers 13 residues. The CDR3 sequence is CASAAGAEYEQYF. The CDR3 nucleotides read TGTGCCAGCGCCGCGGGGGCCGAATACGAGCAGTACTTC.

The chain combines TRBV2 with TRBJ2-1; D unresolved. CDR3 size: 15 residues. Germline values: CDR1 SNHLY, CDR2 FYNNEI. V was pared by 0 bases and J by 2 bases, with 8 bases between. In DNA form, the CDR3 reads TGTGCCAGCAGTGAAGCGGTTTTTGCCTACAATGAGCAGTTCTTC. It encodes CASSEAVFAYNEQFF.

This chain connects TRBV5-1 to TRBJ1-6; D gene unclear. This CDR3 region has 15 residues. Trimming cost V 1 base and J 6 bases, with 11 bases left between them. Looked up from germline, CDR1 is SGHRS and CDR2 is YFSETQ. The CDR3 protein is CASSLREGSNSPLHF. In nucleotides, the CDR3 is TGCGCCAGCAGCTTGAGAGAGGGATCTAATTCACCCCTCCACTTT.

J is TRBJ2-7 and V is TRBV11-2; D may match TRBD1 or TRBD2 (6 bases each). From germline, CDR1 is SGHAT and CDR2 FQNNGV. The CDR3 has 15 residues. V lost 7 bases and J 1 base, leaving 17 bases between the germline ends. CDR3 DNA: TGTGCCAGCACCCCCCGGAGGGGGAGGTCCTACGAGCAGTACTTC. Translation: CASTPRRGRSYEQYF.

The gene calls are TRBV19 and TRBJ1-5; 12 nucleotides align to TRBD1. Per germline, CDR1 LNHDA and CDR2 SQIVND (reference sequence). The ends lost 4 bases at V and 6 bases at J; junction bases unmatched: 7. This CDR3 comprises 16 residues. The CDR3 loop reads CASSTSGTGGFQPQHF. DNA of the CDR3: TGTGCCAGTAGTACGTCCGGGACAGGGGGCTTTCAGCCCCAGCATTTT.

This chain joins TRBV6-5 and TRBJ2-7; TRBD2 aligns across 10 bases. The ends lost 6 bases at V and 1 base at J; junction bases unmatched: 6. The CDR3 has 15 residues. Per the germline V gene, CDR1 is MNHEY and CDR2 is SVGAGI. CDR3 sequence: CASRLLAGSSYEQYF. The CDR3 region has the DNA TGTGCCAGCAGACTACTAGCGGGATCTTCCTACGAGCAGTACTTC.

The CDR3: CASSERTSGRLYNEQFF. CDR3 nucleotides: TGTGCCAGCAGTGAGAGGACTAGCGGGAGGTTATACAATGAGCAGTTCTTC. The V call is TRBV2, the J call TRBJ2-1; TRBD2 agrees at 14 bases. The CDR3 runs to 17 residues. Germline assignment: CDR1 SNHLY and CDR2 FYNNEI. Trimming took 3 bases from V and 4 from J; bases not matched to a gene: 5.

In its sample, this clone was seen once. The chain combines TRBV19 with TRBJ2-3; 11 positions agree with TRBD2. This CDR3 contains 15 residues. J gave up 5 bases and V 7 bases, and 8 bases lay outside the gene matches. The germline CDR1 and CDR2 sequences are LNHDA and SQIVND (reference sequence). This chain's CDR3 is CASTVVAGGLDTQYF. As DNA, the CDR3 is TGTGCCAGTACCGTGGTAGCGGGGGGGTTAGATACGCAGTATTTT.

The rearrangement links TRBV27 to TRBJ2-7, with a weak D call TRBD1 (6 bases). The germline V gene has CDR1 MNHEY and CDR2 SMNVEV (reference sequence). The CDR3 is 13 amino acids. Trimming pared 3 bases from V and 6 bases from J, leaving 12 bases between. CDR3 in DNA: TGTGCCAGCAGTTTGGAAACAGGGAGCGAGCAGTACTTC. Translated, it gives CASSLETGSEQYF.

V gene TRBV27 combines with J gene TRBJ1-3; D gene ambiguous. Germline lookup yields CDR1 MNHEY and CDR2 SMNVEV (reference sequence). V lost 2 bases and J lost 0, with 11 bases in between. The length of the CDR3 is 16 residues. The CDR3 loop is CASSLSGSTSGNTIYF. The CDR3, as DNA: TGTGCCAGCAGTTTAAGCGGCAGCACCTCTGGAAACACCATATATTTT.

This rearrangement joins TRBV7-6 to TRBJ1-2; 7 bases fit TRBD1. Germline assignment: CDR1 SGHVS and CDR2 FNYEAQ. J gave up 4 bases and V 1 base, and 3 bases lay outside the gene matches. The length of the CDR3 is 14 residues. CDR3 amino acids: CASSLEAGGYGYTF. CDR3 DNA sequence: TGTGCCAGCAGCTTAGAGGCAGGGGGCTATGGCTACACCTTC. Drawing the rest from reference TRBV7-6 and TRBJ1-2, the complete variable domain is GAGVSQSPRYKVTKRGQDVALRCDPISGHVSLYWYRQALGQGPEFLTYFNYEAQQDKSGLPNDRFSAERPEGSISTLTIQRTEQRDSAMYRCASSLEAGGYGYTFGSGTRLTVV.

The rearrangement uses TRBV14 and TRBJ1-2, with 8 bases that match TRBD1. Looked up from germline, CDR1 is SGHDN and CDR2 is FVKESK. CDR3 length: 17 amino acids. The trim removed 0 bases at V and 4 bases at J, leaving 10 bases unmatched. CDR3 nucleotides: TGTGCCAGCAGCCAAGAAGGAAGGACCGGGACAGGCTATGGCTACACCTTC. This codes for CASSQEGRTGTGYGYTF. Full variable domain (remainder filled in from reference TRBV14 and TRBJ1-2): EAGVTQFPSHSVIEKGQTVTLRCDPISGHDNLYWYRRVMGKEIKFLLHFVKESKQDESGMPNNRFLAERTGGTYSTLKVQPAELEDSGVYFCASSQEGRTGTGYGYTFGSGTRLTVV.

The rearrangement uses TRBV10-3 and TRBJ1-5, with TRBD1 matching 7 bases. The germline CDR1 and CDR2 sequences are ENHRY and SYGVKD. The CDR3 is 15 residues long. The junction had 9 bases not matched to a gene; V was cut back by 4 bases and J by 6 bases. CDR3 nucleotides: TGTGCCATCAGTGCTGACAGGGATCGGGGTCAGCCCCAGCATTTT. As protein: CAISADRDRGQPQHF.

This chain joins TRBV5-1 and TRBJ1-4; D call uncertain. This CDR3 comprises 14 residues. Germline V CDR1 and CDR2: SGHRS, YFSETQ. V lost 4 bases, J lost 8 bases, and 15 bases lay in between. Here the CDR3 reads CASSSGPNGEKLFF. The CDR3 nucleotides read TGCGCCAGCAGCAGCGGGCCGAACGGAGAAAAACTGTTTTTT. The full variable domain, with the rest looked up from reference TRBV5-1 and TRBJ1-4, is KAGVTQTPRYLIKTRGQQVTLSCSPISGHRSVSWYQQTPGQGLQFLFEYFSETQRNKGNFPGRFSGRQFSNSRSEMNVSTLELGDSALYLCASSSGPNGEKLFFGSGTQLSVL.

This chain uses TRBV2 with TRBJ2-5, with a possible D match to TRBD1 (6 bases). In germline, CDR1 is SNHLY, CDR2 FYNNEI. The CDR3 runs to 15 residues. V shed 7 bases and J shed 5 bases, with 20 bases lying between them. CDR3 protein: CASNQDRPSRETQYF. CDR3 coding DNA: TGTGCCAGCAACCAAGACAGGCCCAGCCGGGAGACCCAGTACTTC.